These 30 T cell receptor beta chains were sequenced from one sample in a study of blood T cell repertoires in COVID-19. Method: immunoSEQ multiplex PCR; TCRdb's copy keeps in-frame clones and lacks some. The sample consists of roughly 240,000 clones, approximately 83% of them appearing once. The sequencing input was peripheral blood. These receptors came from a woman aged 25 to 39 who had recovered from COVID-19.

The chain joins TRBV5-1 to TRBJ2-5; 7 positions match TRBD1. Germline values: CDR1 SGHRS, CDR2 YFSETQ. CDR3 length: 14 residues. Trimming at V came to 3 bases and at J to 3 bases, leaving 5 bases not matched to a gene. The CDR3 protein is CASSYADREETQYF. The CDR3 region has the DNA TGCGCCAGCAGCTATGCAGACAGGGAAGAGACCCAGTACTTC.

CDR3 region: CATSTDRGRTEAFF. CDR3 DNA sequence: TGTGCCACCAGCACGGACAGGGGAAGGACTGAAGCTTTCTTT. This chain uses TRBV15 with TRBJ1-1; TRBD1 matches 9 bases. Germline loops: CDR1 LNHNV, CDR2 YYDKDF (reference sequence). V gave up 4 bases and J gave up 5 bases; unmatched junction bases: 5. The CDR3 extends over 14 amino acids.

The V and J genes are TRBV13 and TRBJ2-3; 7 bases are a match to TRBD1. The CDR3 contains 15 residues. The junction had 2 bases not matched to a gene; V was cut back by 1 base and J by 1 base. The germline V gene encodes CDR1 PRHDT and CDR2 FYEKMQ (reference sequence). CDR3 loop: CASSLDGQGTDTQYF. The CDR3 region has the DNA TGTGCCAGCAGCTTAGATGGACAGGGCACAGATACGCAGTATTTT.

The chain links TRBV25-1 to TRBJ2-1; D remains ambiguous. Germline loops: CDR1 MGHDK, CDR2 SYGVNS. Deletions cut 1 base from V and 9 bases from J, with 13 bases between. The CDR3 totals 14 residues. The CDR3 DNA is TGTGCCAGCAGTGAATCGGTGACGGCTAGTGAGCAGTTCTTC. Translated: CASSESVTASEQFF. The full variable domain, rest sourced from reference TRBV25-1 and TRBJ2-1, is EADIYQTPRYLVIGTGKKITLECSQTMGHDKMYWYQQDPGMELHLIHYSYGVNSTEKGDLSSESTVSRIRTEHFPLTLESARPSHTSQYLCASSESVTASEQFFGPGTRLTVL.

This clone was counted ten times or more. The chain is built from TRBV27 and TRBJ2-5; TRBD1 aligns across 11 bases. The CDR3 contains 15 residues. CDR1 is MNHEY and CDR2 is SMNVEV in the germline V gene (reference sequence). J was trimmed by 5 bases and V by 6 bases; bases with no gene match: 8. As DNA, the CDR3 is TGTGCCAGCAGCACCGGGACAGGGGGGTCCGAGACCCAGTACTTC. Translating it yields CASSTGTGGSETQYF.

Only one count was recorded for this clone. This sequence joins TRBV4-1 and TRBJ1-4, with a tentative D call TRBD1 (6 bases). The ends were cut back, 1 base at V and 8 bases at J, with 17 bases in the middle. The CDR3 loop spans 16 amino acids. Germline CDR1 reads MGHRA; CDR2 reads YSYEKL. The CDR3 nucleotides read TGCGCCAGCAGCCAAGTCCCGGGACACACAAAGGAAAAACTGTTTTTT. Translation gives CASSQVPGHTKEKLFF.

The V call is TRBV20-1, the J call TRBJ2-5; 8 bases are a match to TRBD1. The V gene end was trimmed by 3 bases and the J gene end by 5 bases; junction bases not matched to a gene: 8. The CDR3 is made up of 14 amino acids. Germline assignment: CDR1 DFQATT and CDR2 SNEGSKA (reference sequence). The CDR3 nucleotides read TGCAGTGCTAGTACCAGGGGGCCCGGGGAGACCCAGTACTTC. This sequence encodes CSASTRGPGETQYF.

V gene TRBV19 combines with J gene TRBJ1-1; the D gene is possibly TRBD1 (6 bases). With 10 bases removed from V and 3 bases from J, the gap between germline ends came to 21 bases. Germline lookup yields CDR1 LNHDA and CDR2 SQIVND (reference sequence). This CDR3 is built from 15 residues. The CDR3 DNA reads TGTGCCACCCCTTGGGGGGGGCTCGGGGACACTGAAGCTTTCTTT. Its translation is CATPWGGLGDTEAFF.

The chain has TRBV7-9 and TRBJ1-5, with TRBD1 as a possible D gene (5 bases). Germline-derived CDR1 and CDR2 are SEHNR and FQNEAQ (reference sequence). The CDR3 spans 17 residues. Trimming cost V 1 base and J 5 bases, with 18 bases left between them. The DNA of the CDR3 is TGTGCCAGCAGCTTAGTGGGGAAACAGGATGGGGATCAGCCCCAGCATTTT. This sequence encodes CASSLVGKQDGDQPQHF.

V is TRBV5-4 and J is TRBJ2-1; TRBD2 agrees at 12 bases. Germline trimming cut 4 bases from V and 4 bases from J; bases unmatched to any gene: 6. Germline CDR1 and CDR2: SGHNT and YYREEE (reference sequence). The CDR3 loop spans 16 amino acids. The CDR3 sequence is CASSPSGGGRYNEQFF. Here the CDR3 DNA reads TGTGCCAGCAGCCCTAGCGGGGGGGGCCGGTACAATGAGCAGTTCTTC.

V and J are TRBV29-1 and TRBJ1-1; 9 bases are shared with TRBD1. V shed 8 bases, J shed 5 bases, and the junction held 9 bases outside the gene matches. This CDR3 is built from 13 residues. Germline V gives CDR1 SQVTM, CDR2 ANQGSEA. CDR3 sequence reads: CSLLRTGETEAFF. The CDR3, as DNA: TGCAGCCTTTTAAGGACAGGGGAAACTGAAGCTTTCTTT.

The chain employs TRBV5-1 and TRBJ2-7; 12 positions match TRBD2. The CDR3 has 17 amino acids. J was trimmed by 4 bases and V by 7 bases; bases with no gene match: 15. Germline V lookup: CDR1 SGHRS, CDR2 YFSETQ. The CDR3 is CASFPQLAGGPRYEQYF. CDR3 bases: TGCGCCAGCTTTCCCCAGCTAGCGGGGGGGCCTCGGTACGAGCAGTACTTC.

The rearrangement uses TRBV29-1 and TRBJ2-7, with D possibly being TRBD2 (6 bases). In germline, CDR1 is SQVTM, CDR2 ANQGSEA. This CDR3 is 14 amino acids long. Deletions cut 3 bases from V and 6 bases from J, with 18 bases between. This CDR3 reads CSVEGGGRGIEQYF. CDR3 nucleotide sequence: TGCAGCGTTGAGGGAGGCGGCCGGGGGATCGAGCAGTACTTC.

The chain is built from TRBV10-3 and TRBJ2-7, with D perhaps matching TRBD2 (5 bases). Germline loops: CDR1 ENHRY, CDR2 SYGVKD. CDR3 size: 14 residues. Between the trimmed V and J ends, which lost 6 bases and 7 bases, there was a span of 19 bases. Here the CDR3 DNA reads TGTGCCATCAGAATTACGACGGGAACCTGGGAGCAGTACTTC. It specifies CAIRITTGTWEQYF.

This clone appeared a few times. The genes are TRBV3-1 (or the pseudogene TRBV3-2) and TRBJ2-2; D remains ambiguous. V shed 3 bases and J shed 0 bases, with 11 bases lying between them. This CDR3 comprises 16 residues. CDR1 and CDR2 from the germline V gene are LGHDT and YNNKEL (reference sequence). DNA for the CDR3: TGTGCCAGCAGCCACAAACAGCCCCCGAACACCGGGGAGCTGTTTTTT. Translated, it gives CASSHKQPPNTGELFF.

This chain joins TRBV5-4 and TRBJ2-3, with 7 bases identical to TRBD2. Germline CDR1 SGHNT, CDR2 YYREEE (reference sequence). V shed 4 bases, J shed 2 bases, and the junction held 10 bases outside the gene matches. This CDR3 spans 16 amino acids. The CDR3 region is CASSKGGTTNTDTQYF. Here the CDR3 DNA reads TGTGCCAGCAGCAAGGGTGGGACTACCAACACAGATACGCAGTATTTT.

This sequence joins TRBV29-1 and TRBJ2-5; TRBD2 matches at 12 bases. Germline V gene sequence: CDR1 SQVTM, CDR2 ANQGSEA. Trimming removed 7 bases from V and 1 base from J; junction bases left unmatched: 4. The CDR3 is 14 residues long. CDR3 protein: CSAASGGVQETQYF. The DNA for the CDR3 is TGCAGCGCCGCTAGCGGGGGGGTCCAAGAGACCCAGTACTTC.

The V and J genes are TRBV7-2 and TRBJ2-1, with a tentative D call TRBD2 (5 bases). V dropped 5 bases and J dropped 0 bases, with 11 bases sitting between them. This CDR3 region has 15 residues. Germline V gene data show CDR1 as SGHTA and CDR2 as FQGNSA. The CDR3 sequence: CASSLSEGSYNEQFF. CDR3 sequence (DNA): TGTGCCAGCAGCCTTAGCGAGGGCTCCTACAATGAGCAGTTCTTC.

The CDR3 reads CASSRQVYEQYF. The CDR3 DNA reads TGTGCCAGCAGTCGACAGGTCTACGAGCAGTACTTC. The chain is built from TRBV2 and TRBJ2-7; D may be TRBD1 (6 bases). CDR1 is SNHLY and CDR2 is FYNNEI in the germline V gene. The V gene lost 5 bases and the J gene lost 3 bases, with 8 bases spanning the gap. CDR3 length equals 12 residues.

The chain couples TRBV6-2 or TRBV6-3 to TRBJ1-1, with D hard to call. CDR1 is MNHEY, CDR2 SVGEGT, per germline. This CDR3 comprises 13 residues. Trimming removed 5 bases from V and 0 bases from J, with 7 bases in between. For the CDR3, the DNA is TGTGCCAGCAGTCCGCAGTTGAACACTGAAGCTTTCTTT. It translates to CASSPQLNTEAFF.

This chain joins TRBV20-1 and TRBJ1-1, with D maybe TRBD1 (6 bases). Trimming removed 3 bases from V and 6 bases from J, with 11 bases in between. In germline, CDR1 is DFQATT, CDR2 SNEGSKA (reference sequence). The CDR3 consists of 12 residues. In nucleotides, the CDR3 is TGCAGTGCTAGTATTGGACAGTCTGAAGCTTTCTTT. It encodes CSASIGQSEAFF.

V and J are TRBV9 and TRBJ1-4, with 9 bases identical to TRBD1. Germline V gene lookup returns CDR1 SGDLS and CDR2 YYNGEE. The CDR3 has 16 amino acids. The J segment lost 1 base and the V segment lost 4 bases, leaving 5 bases of the junction unmatched. CDR3 amino acids: CASSLRQGVTNEKLFF. Here the CDR3 DNA reads TGTGCCAGCAGCTTACGACAGGGGGTAACTAATGAAAAACTGTTTTTT.

The rearrangement joins TRBV7-2 to TRBJ1-2; TRBD1 aligns across 10 bases. Losses at the gene ends were 5 bases for V and 3 bases for J; bases not matched to a gene: 15. The V gene's germline CDR1 is SGHTA and CDR2 FQGNSA. The CDR3 is 18 residues long. CDR3 in amino acids: CASSPRLRGQGRYYGYTF. The DNA of the CDR3 is TGTGCCAGCAGCCCCCGTCTCCGGGGACAGGGGAGATACTATGGCTACACCTTC.

The V gene is TRBV6-2 or TRBV6-3, the J gene TRBJ1-5; tentatively, D is TRBD1 (5 bases). V gave up 2 bases and J gave up 5 bases, with 19 bases separating them. The germline CDR1 and CDR2 sequences are MNHEY and SVGEGT. The CDR3 runs to 17 residues. Here the CDR3 reads CASSYPGGRVEDQPQHF. The CDR3 nucleotides read TGTGCCAGCAGTTACCCGGGCGGCAGGGTAGAGGATCAGCCCCAGCATTTT.

This clone has a single count. The chain carries TRBV5-5 and TRBJ2-2; TRBD2 is a possible D gene (6 bases). The CDR3 spans 15 residues. Germline lookup yields CDR1 SGHKS and CDR2 YYEKEE (reference sequence). Trimming cost V 2 bases and J 0 bases, with 8 bases left between them. The CDR3 DNA reads TGTGCCAGCAGCTTCGGGGGAACGAACACCGGGGAGCTGTTTTTT. It codes for CASSFGGTNTGELFF.

With respect to this clone: A junction end diverges from the germline sequence, so it may reflect a read error. The chain couples TRBV3-1 (or the pseudogene TRBV3-2) to TRBJ2-2, with 7 positions matching TRBD1. Per germline, CDR1 LGHDT and CDR2 YNNKEL (reference sequence). The CDR3 consists of 17 residues. The CDR3 bases are TGTACCAGCAGCCTGCCTCTACAGGGGCTGAACACCGGGGAGCTGTTTTTT. Encoded protein: CTSSLPLQGLNTGELFF.

In this sample, this clone turned up once. The rearrangement links TRBV19 to TRBJ1-3; weak D call: TRBD1 (6 bases). This CDR3 has 14 residues. Germline V gives CDR1 LNHDA, CDR2 SQIVND (reference sequence). Trimming removed 11 bases from V and 1 base from J, with 15 bases in between. CDR3 DNA: TGTGCCTGCTCGCAGGGGCGGTCTGGAAACACCATATATTTT. Protein: CACSQGRSGNTIYF.

The table lists this clone with a few counts. The genes are TRBV5-5 and TRBJ2-1, with 10 bases lining up with TRBD2. V shed 4 bases and J 9 bases; nucleotides not matched to a gene: 13. Germline assignment: CDR1 SGHKS and CDR2 YYEKEE (reference sequence). CDR3 length: 16 residues. CDR3 residues: CASSPLRSGGASEQFF. For the CDR3, the DNA is TGTGCCAGCAGCCCCTTAAGGAGCGGGGGGGCCAGTGAGCAGTTCTTC.

The chain joins TRBV5-1 to TRBJ2-7; a weak D match, TRBD2 (7 bases). V lost 5 bases and J 3 bases, leaving 18 bases between the germline ends. CDR1 is SGHRS and CDR2 is YFSETQ in the germline V gene. This CDR3 is 15 amino acids long. CDR3 bases: TGCGCCAGCAGATCCGCGGCGGGGGCCGTCTACGAGCAGTACTTC. Translated: CASRSAAGAVYEQYF.

The chain is built from TRBV7-6 and TRBJ1-2; TRBD1 matches at 8 bases. The CDR3 is 18 residues long. With V trimmed by 0 bases and J by 4 bases, 13 bases remained unmatched. Per germline, CDR1 SGHVS and CDR2 FNYEAQ. The CDR3 loop reads CASSLAVGMGTGAYGYTF. CDR3 nucleotide sequence: TGTGCCAGCAGCTTAGCCGTAGGGATGGGGACAGGCGCCTATGGCTACACCTTC.